These 29 T cell receptor beta chains were all obtained from the same sample, sequenced in a study of blood T cell repertoires in COVID-19. The repertoire was sequenced with immunoSEQ multiplex PCR; TCRdb's copy has only in-frame clones and lacks some. The sample lists 270,000 or so clones, approximately 86% occurring once. The sequenced sample consisted of peripheral blood. The receptors here all came from a man aged 35-49 years with active or convalescent COVID-19.

The CDR3 DNA follows: TGTGCCAGCAGCTTAGGAGGGACAGGGGGTCGGAAGACCCAGTACTTC. Translation: CASSLGGTGGRKTQYF. The chain uses TRBV11-1 and TRBJ2-5; 11 bases line up with TRBD1. Germline V gene data show CDR1 as SGHAT and CDR2 as FQDESV (reference sequence). V dropped 1 base and J dropped 6; count of bases not matched to a gene: 7. The CDR3 length is 16 residues.

The chain joins TRBV6-5 to TRBJ2-2; unclear D gene. V lost 3 bases to trimming and J lost 3 bases, with 11 bases between them. The length of the CDR3 is 15 residues. Germline CDR1 is MNHEY and CDR2 is SVGAGI. The CDR3 loop is CASSYSDTYTGELFF. CDR3 in DNA: TGTGCCAGCAGTTATTCCGACACGTACACCGGGGAGCTGTTTTTT.

In this sample, this clone turned up once. V and J are TRBV9 and TRBJ1-5, with D perhaps matching TRBD1 (6 bases). The CDR3 runs 15 residues. Trimming pared 0 bases from V and 3 bases from J, leaving 10 bases between. Germline V lookup: CDR1 SGDLS, CDR2 YYNGEE. The CDR3 DNA reads as TGTGCCAGCAGCGTAGGGGGGACAATCAATCAGCCCCAGCATTTT. This gives the protein CASSVGGTINQPQHF. Supplemented by reference TRBV9 and TRBJ1-5, the full variable domain reads DSGVTQTPKHLITATGQRVTLRCSPRSGDLSVYWYQQSLDQGLQFLIQYYNGEERAKGNILERFSAQQFPDLHSELNLSSLELGDSALYFCASSVGGTINQPQHFGDGTRLSIL.

The chain combines TRBV7-8 with TRBJ2-5; 10 bases fit TRBD2. There are 15 residues in the CDR3. V was pared by 5 bases and J by 5 bases, with 8 bases of the junction left unmatched. Per the germline V gene, CDR1 is SGHVS and CDR2 is FQNEAQ. CDR3 in DNA: TGTGCCAGCAGCCTCATGAATAGCGGGAGGGAGACCCAGTACTTC. It yields the protein CASSLMNSGRETQYF.

This clone was seen only once. The chain uses TRBV29-1 and TRBJ1-1, with 8 bases lining up with TRBD1. J lost 5 bases, V lost 4 bases, and 12 bases had no gene match. Germline V CDR1 and CDR2: SQVTM, ANQGSEA. CDR3 length: 15 residues. This CDR3 reads CSVVVIRGLGTEAFF. In nucleotides, the CDR3 is TGCAGCGTTGTTGTTATCAGGGGGCTGGGAACTGAAGCTTTCTTT.

The V call is TRBV11-2, the J call TRBJ2-5; 7 positions agree with TRBD1. Germline loops: CDR1 SGHAT, CDR2 FQNNGV. The J segment lost 6 bases and the V segment lost 0 bases, leaving 7 bases of the junction unmatched. The CDR3 length is 15 residues. CDR3 DNA sequence: TGTGCCAGCAGCTTAGAGCCAGGGGGTGGGAAGACCCAGTACTTC. Translation: CASSLEPGGGKTQYF.

Only a few counts were recorded for this clone. The chain employs TRBV28 and TRBJ2-1; 14 nucleotides agree with TRBD2. V shed 6 bases and J 8 bases; nucleotides not matched to a gene: 9. Germline V gene lookup returns CDR1 MDHEN and CDR2 SYDVKM. The CDR3 sequence is 16 residues long. The CDR3 here is CASSLAGTSGGDEQFF. The CDR3 nucleotides read TGTGCCAGCAGCTTGGCGGGGACTAGCGGGGGTGATGAGCAGTTCTTC.

CDR3 in amino acids: CSVTSPLGLNYGYTF. The CDR3 coding sequence is TGCAGCGTTACATCACCCCTTGGCCTTAACTATGGCTACACCTTC. This chain connects TRBV29-1 to TRBJ1-2; D is undetermined. Trimming cost V 5 bases and J 1 base, with 17 bases left between them. The CDR3 covers 15 residues. CDR1 is SQVTM and CDR2 is ANQGSEA in the germline V gene.

The chain combines TRBV30 with TRBJ2-1, with D maybe TRBD2 (5 bases). Germline V lookup: CDR1 GTSNPN, CDR2 SVGIG (reference sequence). V gave up 1 base and J gave up 2 bases, with 12 bases separating them. The CDR3 totals 15 residues. As DNA, the CDR3 is TGTGCCTGGAGTGCTCCGGGGAACCCCTACAATGAGCAGTTCTTC. Its translation: CAWSAPGNPYNEQFF.

The J gene is TRBJ1-1, the V gene TRBV5-1; 7 positions agree with TRBD1. Trimming at V came to 4 bases and at J to 0 bases, leaving 6 bases not matched to a gene. CDR1 SGHRS and CDR2 YFSETQ come from the germline V gene. This CDR3 comprises 15 residues. The CDR3 here is CASSPGQVLNTEAFF. The DNA of the CDR3 is TGCGCCAGCAGCCCAGGACAGGTCCTGAACACTGAAGCTTTCTTT.

The chain joins TRBV6-1 to TRBJ2-3; 11 bases match TRBD2. Unmatched junction bases numbered 11, after V lost 4 bases and J lost 5 bases. The CDR3 totals 17 residues. Germline CDR1 reads MNHNS; CDR2 reads SASEGT. In DNA, the CDR3 is TGTGCCAGCAGTGTATTCGTTAGCGGGAGGGCCGGAGATACGCAGTATTTT. Translation: CASSVFVSGRAGDTQYF.

The chain links TRBV5-1 to TRBJ1-3; D gene ambiguous. Trimming cost V 0 bases and J 4 bases, with 8 bases left between them. The CDR3 sequence is 14 residues long. CDR1 and CDR2 from the germline V gene are SGHRS and YFSETQ. DNA for the CDR3: TGCGCCAGCAGCTTGGCACCGGGGGGAAACACCATATATTTT. Translating it yields CASSLAPGGNTIYF.

V and J are TRBV6-6 and TRBJ1-6; tentative D call: TRBD1 (6 bases). The V end lost 6 bases, the J end lost 0 bases, and 12 bases lay between the germline ends. This CDR3 is built from 16 residues. Germline V gene sequence: CDR1 MNHNY, CDR2 SVGAGI (reference sequence). CDR3 DNA sequence: TGTGCCAGCAGGGGGGCCGGTAGCTCCTATAATTCACCCCTCCACTTT. Protein sequence: CASRGAGSSYNSPLHF.

This clone was recorded once. The V gene is TRBV7-3, the J gene TRBJ1-1, with unresolved D. CDR1 and CDR2 (germline): SGHTA, FQGTGA. The CDR3 runs to 13 residues. V shed 5 bases and J shed 2 bases, with 9 bases lying between them. The CDR3 here is CASSPGSNTEAFF. Written as DNA, the CDR3 is TGTGCCAGCAGCCCGGGTTCTAACACTGAAGCTTTCTTT.

This clone was counted only a few times. The chain joins TRBV6-1 to TRBJ1-5; TRBD1 agrees at 10 bases. V gave up 0 bases and J gave up 9 bases; unmatched junction bases: 5. Germline CDR1 MNHNS, CDR2 SASEGT. The CDR3 length is 15 residues. The CDR3 sequence is CASSEAGQGRTPQHF. CDR3 DNA sequence: TGTGCCAGCAGTGAAGCGGGACAGGGGAGGACGCCCCAGCATTTT.

V and J are TRBV5-1 and TRBJ1-4, with D uncertain. The CDR3 is made up of 15 amino acids. Germline V gene lookup returns CDR1 SGHRS and CDR2 YFSETQ. V lost 0 bases, J lost 7 bases, and 13 bases lay in between. In DNA, the CDR3 is TGCGCCAGCAGCTTGGGAGGGCAGATAGGTGAAAAACTGTTTTTT. Translating it yields CASSLGGQIGEKLFF.

The chain uses TRBV10-1 and TRBJ2-7; 7 bases are shared with TRBD1. There are 15 residues in the CDR3. CDR1 is WNHNN and CDR2 is SYGVQD in the germline V gene (reference sequence). Trimming at V came to 2 bases and at J to 4 bases, leaving 8 bases not matched to a gene. The CDR3 DNA sequence: TGCGCCAGCAGTGAGGGACAGGCCGGACGGTACGAGCAGTACTTC. As protein: CASSEGQAGRYEQYF.

The chain carries TRBV6-1 and TRBJ2-1; 7 bases are shared with TRBD2. Germline V gene sequence: CDR1 MNHNS, CDR2 SASEGT. The junction had 14 bases not matched to a gene; V was cut back by 0 bases and J by 6 bases. This CDR3 comprises 18 residues. CDR3 region: CASSEAGWTRTNGNEQFF. In nucleotides, the CDR3 is TGTGCCAGCAGTGAAGCGGGATGGACTAGGACTAACGGCAATGAGCAGTTCTTC.

The V gene is TRBV7-9, the J gene TRBJ2-5; the D is unclear. Trimming left V 3 bases short and J 0 bases short, with 8 bases between. Germline V gives CDR1 SEHNR, CDR2 FQNEAQ (reference sequence). The CDR3 extends over 14 amino acids. The CDR3 nucleotides read TGTGCCAGCAGCTTGGAACAGTACCAAGAGACCCAGTACTTC. Translation: CASSLEQYQETQYF.

V usage is TRBV10-3 and J usage is TRBJ2-5; the match to TRBD1 covers 7 bases. Looked up from germline, CDR1 is ENHRY and CDR2 is SYGVKD. V dropped 3 bases and J dropped 1; count of bases not matched to a gene: 5. This CDR3 spans 15 amino acids. CDR3 bases: TGTGCCATCAGTGATCGGACAGGTTCCCAAGAGACCCAGTACTTC. Translated, it gives CAISDRTGSQETQYF.

The V and J genes are TRBV11-3 and TRBJ1-1, with 10 bases fitting TRBD1. V dropped 4 bases and J dropped 0; count of bases not matched to a gene: 5. This CDR3 has 16 residues. Germline V CDR1 and CDR2: SGHNT, YENEEA. In DNA, the CDR3 is TGTGCCAGCAGCTCTCAGGGACAGGGGATGAACACTGAAGCTTTCTTT. Translating it yields CASSSQGQGMNTEAFF.

This clone was seen once. The chain combines TRBV6-5 with TRBJ2-2; perhaps TRBD2 as D (6 bases). V shed 6 bases and J shed 4 bases, with 12 bases lying between them. CDR1 and CDR2 (germline): MNHEY, SVGAGI. The CDR3 contains 14 residues. CDR3 in amino acids: CASSRGSGTGELFF. The CDR3 nucleotides read TGTGCCAGCAGCCGGGGGTCGGGCACCGGGGAGCTGTTTTTT.

This chain joins TRBV7-3 and TRBJ2-2; the match to TRBD2 covers 8 bases. The CDR3 spans 17 residues. With 3 bases clipped from V and 1 base from J, the junction kept 7 bases outside the gene matches. In germline, CDR1 is SGHTA, CDR2 FQGTGA. CDR3 amino acids: CASSLPTGGLNTGELFF. DNA for the CDR3: TGTGCCAGCAGCTTGCCCACGGGGGGGCTGAACACCGGGGAGCTGTTTTTT.

The gene calls are TRBV25-1 and TRBJ1-1, with D unresolved. V was clipped by 7 bases and J by 5 bases, with 11 bases between them. This CDR3 spans 12 amino acids. Germline V CDR1 and CDR2: MGHDK, SYGVNS. The chain's CDR3 is CASIAHGTEAFF. The CDR3 DNA sequence: TGTGCCAGCATAGCCCACGGAACTGAAGCTTTCTTT.

The CDR3 DNA sequence: TGCGCCAGCAGCCAAGAAGCGGGACAGGGGGCCTCCTACGAGCAGTACTTC. Its translation is CASSQEAGQGASYEQYF. The chain couples TRBV4-1 to TRBJ2-7, with 12 bases fitting TRBD1. Germline-derived CDR1 and CDR2 are MGHRA and YSYEKL. The V segment lost 0 bases and the J segment 0 bases; nucleotides outside the gene matches: 3. The CDR3 sequence is 17 residues long.

Comments on this clone: The same CDR3 is also encoded by other DNA sequences in this sample. V and J are TRBV19 and TRBJ2-7; the D is unclear. Germline V gene data show CDR1 as LNHDA and CDR2 as SQIVND (reference sequence). The CDR3 covers 14 residues. Trimming stripped 5 bases from V and 0 bases from J, with 11 bases between. The CDR3 protein is CASSGTVSSYEQYF. For the CDR3, the DNA is TGTGCCAGTAGTGGCACAGTCAGCTCCTACGAGCAGTACTTC.

This sequence joins TRBV7-8 and TRBJ1-5, with D perhaps matching TRBD1 (5 bases). Germline V gene data show CDR1 as SGHVS and CDR2 as FQNEAQ. Trimming pared 0 bases from V and 6 bases from J, leaving 12 bases between. The CDR3 loop spans 15 amino acids. The CDR3 coding sequence is TGTGCCAGCAGCTTAGCTTCGTCAGGGTCTCAGCCCCAGCATTTT. Translation gives CASSLASSGSQPQHF.

This chain connects TRBV25-1 to TRBJ1-5; D is undetermined. V lost 6 bases and J lost 2, with 17 bases in between. Germline CDR1 MGHDK, CDR2 SYGVNS. The CDR3 totals 16 residues. CDR3 sequence reads: CASSGLGVIGNQPQHF. The CDR3 nucleotides read TGTGCCAGCAGCGGTCTCGGGGTTATCGGCAATCAGCCCCAGCATTTT.

Written as DNA, the CDR3 is TGTGCCAGCAGCCATGGGGGACAGGGTACCGGGGAGCTGTTTTTT. Protein: CASSHGGQGTGELFF. The chain employs TRBV3-1 (or the pseudogene TRBV3-2) and TRBJ2-2; TRBD1 aligns across 9 bases. Germline CDR1 and CDR2: LGHDT and YNNKEL (reference sequence). CDR3 length: 15 residues. V was clipped by 3 bases and J by 5 bases; unmatched bases: 4.